This T cell receptor beta chain is from a study of cytomegalovirus exposure and HLA in healthy donors. Findings of the study overall: The CMV antigen specificity of a few CMV-associated chains was confirmed through in vitro analysis. Later genetic work tied a missense DCLRE1C variant to beta-chain V and J trimming.

A multiplex PCR was run with 60 Vbeta primers and 13 Jbeta primers. Method: immunoSEQ multiplex PCR; TCRdb's copy keeps in-frame clones and lacks some. There are approximately 40,000 clones in the sample; 75% to 90% occur only once, and over 9.5% lies in the top ten. Regarding this clone: Its matching antigen is unknown.

V lost 4 bases, J lost 2 bases, and 7 bases stayed unmatched. Germline lookup yields CDR1 SGHNT and CDR2 YYREEE (reference sequence). The CDR3 runs 15 residues. Source material: PBMCs. The chain uses TRBV5-4 and TRBJ2-7; 9 bases fit TRBD2. The receptor's source is a woman aged 40 to 50 in good health and CMV-seropositive. CDR3 in amino acids: CASSQQGLAPYEQYF. The CDR3, as DNA: TGTGCCAGCAGCCAGCAGGGACTAGCTCCCTACGAGCAGTACTTC. Complete variable domain (other parts from reference TRBV5-4 and TRBJ2-7): ETGVTQSPTHLIKTRGQQVTLRCSSQSGHNTVSWYQQALGQGPQFIFQYYREEENGRGNFPPRFSGLQFPNYSSELNVNALELDDSALYLCASSQQGLAPYEQYFGPGTRLTVT.